This T cell receptor beta chain originates from a study of cytomegalovirus exposure and HLA in healthy donors. Remarks on this clone: What it binds is unknown.

CDR3 size: 14 residues. Germline V gene sequence: CDR1 MGHRA, CDR2 YSYEKL. V lost 4 bases and J lost 8, with 14 bases in between. A multiplex PCR was run with 60 Vbeta primers and 13 Jbeta primers. Measured with immunoSEQ multiplex PCR; TCRdb has only the in-frame clones, and not every one. This table holds about 160,000 clones. Findings and caveats of the study: A later analysis showed HLA-associated TCR beta chains outstripping equally common others in clonal expansion.

The chain couples TRBV4-1 to TRBJ1-4; no clear D. The sequencing input was PBMCs. The sequence derives from a woman aged 55 to 70 in good health and CMV-seronegative. Here the CDR3 reads CASSPPAGREKLFF. The CDR3 DNA follows: TGCGCCAGCAGCCCCCCGGCGGGCAGGGAAAAACTGTTTTTT.